These T cell receptor beta chains were read from a single sample in a study of blood T cell repertoires in COVID-19. Assay used: immunoSEQ multiplex PCR; TCRdb lists only in-frame clones, some missing. The data show over 300,000 clones, with approximately 85% seen just once and roughly 2% held by the top ten. Sample: PBMCs or T cells enriched from blood (not recorded which). The receptors were gathered from a man aged 25 to 45 who had recovered from COVID-19. CDR3s include the opening cysteine and the closing phenylalanine or tryptophan. A D gene is named only where the DNA matches it firmly. Clone size is shown for a subset of rows, as once, few, many or a class of expanded clone.

NA,TRBV7-9,few,TRBJ2-3,16,TGTGCCAGCAGCTTAGGAGGGACAAGTGCACAAGATACGCAGTATTTT,CASSLGGTSAQDTQYF
NA,TRBV7-8,NA,TRBJ2-2,12,TGTGCCAGCAGCCAAAGGGGCGGGGAGCTGTTTTTT,CASSQRGGELFF
NA,TRBV6-1,NA,TRBJ2-6,15,TGTGCCAGCAGTCACCCAGGCTCTGGGGCCAACGTCCTGACTTTC,CASSHPGSGANVLTF
TRBD1,TRBV10-3,NA,TRBJ1-1,15,TGTGCCATCAGTCCACAAGGGACAGGGGGCTCTGAAGCTTTCTTT,CAISPQGTGGSEAFF
NA,TRBV5-4,NA,TRBJ2-2,12,TGTGCCATTTCTAGAAACACCGGGGAGCTGTTTTTT,CAISRNTGELFF
TRBD1,TRBV11-2,NA,TRBJ2-2,15,TGTGCCAGCAGCACGTGGGACAGAATCACCGGGGAGCTGTTTTTT,CASSTWDRITGELFF
NA,TRBV25-1,NA,TRBJ2-1,13,TGTGCCAGCAGTGAGTTAGTAGCTGGGGAGCAGTTCTTC,CASSELVAGEQFF
NA,TRBV6-5,NA,TRBJ1-4,13,TGTGCCGTTCAAACGAGCGTGAATGAAAAACTGTTTTTT,CAVQTSVNEKLFF
NA,TRBV4-1,NA,TRBJ2-7,16,TGCGCCAGCAGCCAAGCCCCTACCGGGTCTGCCCACGAGCAGTACTTC,CASSQAPTGSAHEQYF
TRBD1,TRBV7-9,NA,TRBJ1-5,15,TGTGCCAGCAGCCCCGGGACAGGGGTGTTCCAGCCCCAGCATTTT,CASSPGTGVFQPQHF
NA,TRBV6-1,NA,TRBJ1-3,18,TGTGCCAGCAGTGCGTCCGGGATTACCTTTAGCTCTGGAAACACCATATATTTT,CASSASGITFSSGNTIYF
NA,TRBV27,NA,TRBJ2-6,15,TGTGCCAGCAGTTTGTCGAGCTCTGGGGCCAACGTCCTGACTTTC,CASSLSSSGANVLTF
TRBD1,TRBV6-5,once,TRBJ2-5,15,TGTGCCAGCAGTTACCCGGGACAGGGGGCCCAGACCCAGTACTTC,CASSYPGQGAQTQYF
TRBD1,TRBV6-4,NA,TRBJ2-3,15,TGTGCCAGCAGCCGACAGGGGCTAGGAACAGATACGCAGTATTTT,CASSRQGLGTDTQYF
TRBD2,TRBV7-2,NA,TRBJ2-5,14,TGTGCCAGCGTACTAGCGGGGGGTCGGGAGACCCAGTACTTC,CASVLAGGRETQYF
NA,TRBV7-6,NA,TRBJ1-5,16,TGTGCCAGCAGCCCCCTGGACTGGGATGGCAATCAGCCCCAGCATTTT,CASSPLDWDGNQPQHF
NA,TRBV12-3/TRBV12-4,NA,TRBJ1-2,13,TGTGCCAGCAGTCCCTTCGGGGACTATGGCTACACCTTC,CASSPFGDYGYTF
TRBD1,TRBV11-3,NA,TRBJ2-5,16,TGTGCCAGCAGCCCTCGGACAGGGGGCCACCAGGAGACCCAGTACTTC,CASSPRTGGHQETQYF
NA,TRBV3-1/TRBV3-2,NA,TRBJ1-5,12,TGTGCCAGCAGCCAGGGCAGTCAGCCCCAGCATTTT,CASSQGSQPQHF
NA,TRBV19,NA,TRBJ2-2,13,TGTGCCAGTAGAGTTCAGGGTCCCGGGGAGCTGTTTTTT,CASRVQGPGELFF
NA,TRBV19,NA,TRBJ1-2,15,TGTGCCAGTAGTATAGTGGGACTCGTTACGGATGGCTACACCTTC,CASSIVGLVTDGYTF
TRBD1,TRBV7-9,NA,TRBJ2-2,15,TGTGCCAGCAGCCCCAACAGGGGAGAAAACGGGGAGCTGTTTTTT,CASSPNRGENGELFF
NA,TRBV6-6,NA,TRBJ1-3,14,TGTGCCAGCAGCCCCGGGAGCTCTGGAAACACCATATATTTT,CASSPGSSGNTIYF
NA,TRBV15,NA,TRBJ2-7,14,TGTGCCACCAGCAGACAGGGGGGAACCTACGAGCAGTACTTC,CATSRQGGTYEQYF
TRBD1,TRBV11-2,NA,TRBJ1-2,14,TGTGCCAGCAGATCTTCGGACAGGGGGTATGGCTACACCTTC,CASRSSDRGYGYTF
NA,TRBV5-8,NA,TRBJ2-7,13,TGTGCCAGCAGCCCCGACAACGTCTACGAGCAGTACTTC,CASSPDNVYEQYF
NA,TRBV7-8,NA,TRBJ1-5,15,TGTGCCAGCAGCTTAGCGCGGATTAGCAATCAGCCCCAGCATTTT,CASSLARISNQPQHF
NA,TRBV18,NA,TRBJ2-5,14,TGTGCCAGCTCACCACCCCAGGGACAAGAGACCCAGTACTTC,CASSPPQGQETQYF
NA,TRBV20-1,NA,TRBJ1-5,16,TGCAGTGCTAGTGGAAACACGGGACATAGCAATCAGCCCCAGCATTTT,CSASGNTGHSNQPQHF
TRBD1,TRBV30,NA,TRBJ2-7,14,TGTGCCTGGAGTGGAGGGACAGGCGTCTACGAGCAGTACTTC,CAWSGGTGVYEQYF
NA,TRBV18,NA,TRBJ2-7,14,TGTGCCAGCTCACCACCGAGCAGGACCTACGAGCAGTACTTC,CASSPPSRTYEQYF
NA,TRBV6-5,NA,TRBJ1-6,15,TGTGCCAGCAGCTTACAACCTGTAGGGGATTCACCCCTCCACTTT,CASSLQPVGDSPLHF
NA,TRBV12-3/TRBV12-4,NA,TRBJ1-6,13,TGTGCCAGCAGTTTAACACAAAATTCACCCCTCCACTTT,CASSLTQNSPLHF
NA,TRBV2,NA,TRBJ2-1,13,TGTGCCAGCAACATCAGGGGCGTCAATGAGCAGTTCTTC,CASNIRGVNEQFF
NA,TRBV4-3,few,TRBJ2-1,14,TGCGCCAGCAGCCAGGGGCTAACAGGGATATCGCAGTTCTTC,CASSQGLTGISQFF
NA,TRBV14,NA,TRBJ1-5,15,TGTGCCAGCAGCCAAGGTCAGAATAGCAATCAGCCCCAGCATTTT,CASSQGQNSNQPQHF
TRBD1,TRBV27,NA,TRBJ2-1,16,TGTGCCAGCAGTGACCGGGACAGGGGCTCCTACAATGAGCAGTTCTTC,CASSDRDRGSYNEQFF
NA,TRBV23-1,NA,TRBJ2-3,19,TGCGCCAGCAGTCAATCGGGACAGGAGACTAGCGGAAGCACAGATACGCAGTATTTT,CASSQSGQETSGSTDTQYF
NA,TRBV30,NA,TRBJ1-3,13,TGTGCTCCCACAGGCGGCGGTTGGAACACCATATATTTT,CAPTGGGWNTIYF
TRBD2,TRBV6-2/TRBV6-3,NA,TRBJ2-3,17,TGTGCCAGCAGTTACTTGGCTAGCGGGGACCACACAGATACGCAGTATTTT,CASSYLASGDHTDTQYF
NA,TRBV4-3,NA,TRBJ2-2,15,TGCGCCAGCAGCCAAGATTACAGATCCACCGGGGAGCTGTTTTTT,CASSQDYRSTGELFF
NA,TRBV5-1,NA,TRBJ1-2,14,TGCGCCAGCAGCTCCTCGTCCGCTAACTATGGCTACACCTTC,CASSSSSANYGYTF
NA,TRBV3-1/TRBV3-2,NA,TRBJ1-4,15,TGTGCCAGCAGCCAAGAGGCGGGGGTTAATGAAAAACTGTTTTTT,CASSQEAGVNEKLFF
NA,TRBV5-1,NA,TRBJ2-6,15,TGCGCCAGCAGCTTGGTGGGGCCTGGGGCCAACGTCCTGACTTTC,CASSLVGPGANVLTF
TRBD1,TRBV29-1,NA,TRBJ1-1,12,TGCAGCGGTGGGACAGGGGGCCCTGAAGCTTTCTTT,CSGGTGGPEAFF
NA,TRBV20-1,NA,TRBJ1-2,11,TGCAGTGCCCAGACAGGTTATGGCTACACCTTC,CSAQTGYGYTF
NA,TRBV4-2,NA,TRBJ1-3,17,TGTGCCAGCAGCCCTGACGCGGTCGAAGTGGCTGGAAACACCATATATTTT,CASSPDAVEVAGNTIYF
NA,TRBV18,NA,TRBJ1-5,13,TGTGCCAGCTCACCCGGGGGGATTCAGCCCCAGCATTTT,CASSPGGIQPQHF
NA,TRBV5-1,NA,TRBJ2-5,13,TGCGCCAGCAGCCCCGGGACTCCGGAGACCCAGTACTTC,CASSPGTPETQYF
NA,TRBV5-1,NA,TRBJ2-7,15,TGCGCCAGCAGCTTCCAGGGCACAAGCTCCTACGAGCAGTACTTC,CASSFQGTSSYEQYF
NA,TRBV7-9,NA,TRBJ1-2,13,TGTGCCAGCAGCTTAGAGGGGACAAGGGGCTACACCTTC,CASSLEGTRGYTF
TRBD1,TRBV6-6,NA,TRBJ1-1,13,TGTGCCAGCAGTCCCGACAGGGGGCTAGAAGCTTTCTTT,CASSPDRGLEAFF